The rows below give T cell receptor beta chains drawn from one sample of a study of human T cells and chemical hapten exposure. TCRdb fed the RACE reads into MiXCR, producing one record per CDR3 protein. The top ten clones hold more than 4.5% of a sample with approximately 80,000 distinct CDR3 sequences, roughly 13% of them seen once. Here the sequenced sample was whole blood, taken in connection with sensitization to the hapten diphenylcyclopropenone (DPC). Receptors originate from a woman aged 50 to 60 with alopecia areata. Some clones in this sample may be carry-over from other donors' samples. CDR3s include the opening cysteine and the closing phenylalanine or tryptophan. A D gene is named only where the DNA matches it firmly. Only part of the rows carry a size: once, few, many, or a class if the clone is expanded.

clone size: many
D gene: .
V gene: TRBV2
J gene: TRBJ1-1
CDR3 protein: CASREQGYTEAFF
CDR3 DNA: TGTGCCAGCAGAGAACAGGGTTACACTGAAGCTTTCTTT

clone size: many
D gene: .
V gene: TRBV9
J gene: TRBJ1-6
CDR3 protein: CASSVVDSPLHF
CDR3 DNA: TGTGCCAGCAGCGTAGTGGATTCACCCCTCCACTTT

clone size: .
D gene: TRBD1
V gene: TRBV9
J gene: TRBJ1-1
CDR3 protein: CASSVTGQGTEAFF
CDR3 DNA: TGTGCCAGCAGCGTAACGGGACAGGGAACTGAAGCTTTCTTT

clone size: few
D gene: TRBD2
V gene: TRBV6-1
J gene: TRBJ2-3
CDR3 protein: CASKREPTDTQYF
CDR3 DNA: TGTGCCAGCAAGCGGGAGCCCACAGATACGCAGTATTTT

clone size: medium-sized
D gene: .
V gene: TRBV21-1
J gene: TRBJ2-7
CDR3 protein: CASSKEGQSYEQYF
CDR3 DNA: TGTGCCAGCAGCAAGGAGGGACAGAGCTACGAGCAGTACTTC

clone size: few
D gene: TRBD1
V gene: TRBV12-5
J gene: TRBJ1-1
CDR3 protein: CASAGQGVTEAFF
CDR3 DNA: TGTGCTAGTGCGGGACAGGGGGTTACTGAAGCTTTCTTT

clone size: few
D gene: .
V gene: TRBV6-1
J gene: TRBJ1-2
CDR3 protein: CASSEGWGNYGYTF
CDR3 DNA: TGTGCCAGCAGTGAAGGCTGGGGAAACTATGGCTACACCTTC

clone size: .
D gene: .
V gene: TRBV6-5
J gene: TRBJ1-6
CDR3 protein: CASSYRGRGVSPLHF
CDR3 DNA: TGTGCCAGCAGTTACAGGGGACGTGGCGTCTCACCCCTCCACTTT

clone size: few
D gene: .
V gene: TRBV5-1
J gene: TRBJ2-2
CDR3 protein: CASSFRGDGTGELFF
CDR3 DNA: TGCGCCAGCAGCTTTCGGGGAGACGGGACCGGGGAGCTGTTTTTT

clone size: many
D gene: .
V gene: TRBV20-1
J gene: TRBJ2-1
CDR3 protein: CSASRQRKEQFF
CDR3 DNA: TGCAGTGCTTCAAGGCAGCGAAAAGAGCAGTTCTTC

clone size: few
D gene: TRBD1
V gene: TRBV2
J gene: TRBJ2-7
CDR3 protein: CASSEEQGAGYEQYF
CDR3 DNA: TGTGCCAGCAGTGAGGAACAGGGGGCAGGGTACGAGCAGTACTTC

clone size: .
D gene: .
V gene: TRBV7-8
J gene: TRBJ2-7
CDR3 protein: CASIGPFREQYF
CDR3 DNA: TGTGCCAGCATCGGTCCTTTCCGCGAGCAGTACTTC

clone size: .
D gene: TRBD1
V gene: TRBV6-1
J gene: TRBJ2-3
CDR3 protein: CASSEARQGPDTQYF
CDR3 DNA: TGTGCCAGCAGTGAAGCGCGACAGGGACCAGATACGCAGTATTTT

clone size: few
D gene: .
V gene: TRBV3-1
J gene: TRBJ1-1
CDR3 protein: CASSQPGISHEAFF
CDR3 DNA: TGTGCCAGCAGCCAACCCGGTATCAGCCATGAAGCTTTCTTT

clone size: .
D gene: .
V gene: TRBV3-1
J gene: TRBJ1-1
CDR3 protein: CASSRNRVYTEAFF
CDR3 DNA: TGTGCCAGCAGCCGAAACAGGGTTTATACTGAAGCTTTCTTT

clone size: many
D gene: .
V gene: TRBV21-1
J gene: TRBJ2-7
CDR3 protein: CANTGLGPYEQYF
CDR3 DNA: TGTGCCAACACAGGGCTTGGCCCTTACGAGCAGTACTTC